This entry features one T cell receptor (beta chain) sequence. Its cognate antigen is unknown. Distinct nucleotide sequences in the sample also encode this CDR3. This record comes from a study of shared clonotypes between healthy human individuals. General study points: Larger estimated richness was generally recorded for naive subsets relative to memory subsets. Relative to clonotypes present in all four donors, those not shared had lower generation probabilities.

The CDR3 sequence is 13 residues long. V dropped 4 bases and J dropped 2 bases, with 6 bases sitting between them. Germline V gives CDR1 PRHDT, CDR2 FYEKMQ (reference sequence). Naivety among CD8 cells was defined by CD45RO negativity and positive CCR7 selection, thereby excluding terminally differentiated effector memory CD45RA+ cells. Assay execution proceeded at the deep level. Repertoires were generated with immunoSEQ multiplex PCR, while TCRdb's copy carries only in-frame clones and drops some. The table has millions of clones, 93% seen once. The chain is built from TRBV13 and TRBJ1-5; D is ambiguous. Input material: naive CD8+ T cells from PBMCs. This sequence originates from a man in his late teens or twenties in good health. Some clones in this sample may be carry-over from other donors' samples. The CDR3 sequence is CASSSDRNQPQHF. The CDR3 DNA follows: TGTGCCAGCAGCTCGGACCGCAATCAGCCCCAGCATTTT.